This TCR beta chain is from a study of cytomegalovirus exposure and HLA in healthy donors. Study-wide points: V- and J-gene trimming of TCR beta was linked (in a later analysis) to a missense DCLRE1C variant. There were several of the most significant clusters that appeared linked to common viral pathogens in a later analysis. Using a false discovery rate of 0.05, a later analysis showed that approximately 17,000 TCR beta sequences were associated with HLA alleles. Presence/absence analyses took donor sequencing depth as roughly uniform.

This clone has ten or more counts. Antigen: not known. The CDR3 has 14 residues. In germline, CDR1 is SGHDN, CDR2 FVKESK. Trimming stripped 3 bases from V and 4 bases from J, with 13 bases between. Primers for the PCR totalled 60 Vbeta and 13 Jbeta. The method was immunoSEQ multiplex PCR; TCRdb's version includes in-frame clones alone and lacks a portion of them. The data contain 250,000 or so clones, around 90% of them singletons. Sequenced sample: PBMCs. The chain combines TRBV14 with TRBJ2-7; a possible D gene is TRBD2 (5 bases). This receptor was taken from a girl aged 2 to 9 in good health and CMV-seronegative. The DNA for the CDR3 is TGTGCCAGCAGCCACGGCTTATCGGGGTACGAGCAGTACTTC. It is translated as CASSHGLSGYEQYF.